This T cell receptor beta chain was captured by sequencing in a study of shared clonotypes between healthy human individuals. Across the whole study: Three plates were used per donor for CD4 naive, three for CD4 memory, two for CD8 naive and one for CD8 memory.

In the CD4+ fraction, cells were divided into CD45RA+ naive and CD45RA-negative memory subsets. Germline V gene lookup returns CDR1 SGHTA and CDR2 FQGNSA. The CDR3 extends over 17 amino acids. V was pared by 5 bases and J by 9 bases, with 18 bases of the junction left unmatched. Measured with immunoSEQ multiplex PCR; TCRdb has only the in-frame clones, and not every one. The sample gives about a million clones, around three quarters of which show up once; approximately 0.95% is in the top ten. The sequenced material came from memory CD4+ T cells from PBMCs. The subset: CD45RA-negative fraction. This chain uses TRBV7-2 with TRBJ2-2, with 7 nucleotides matching TRBD2. The source of this sequence is a man younger than 30 in good health. Some clones in this sample may be carry-over from other donors' samples. The CDR3 sequence: CASSRTLREGRSRELFF. The CDR3 region has the DNA TGTGCCAGCAGCCGGACCTTGAGGGAGGGCCGTTCGAGGGAGCTGTTTTTT. Full variable domain (missing parts from reference TRBV7-2 and TRBJ2-2): GAGVSQSPSNKVTEKGKDVELRCDPISGHTALYWYRQSLGQGLEFLIYFQGNSAPDKSGLPSDRFSAERTGGSVSTLTIQRTQQEDSAVYLCASSRTLREGRSRELFFGEGSRLTVL.